This T cell receptor beta chain was found in a study of CD8 T cell repertoires and HIV-1 epitope variants. Study-wide background: Separate wells received one of Twenty-five Gag or Nef variant peptides.

Study-wide points: Eight or nine antigen-specific TCR beta clonotypes were found; 5 to 7 seemed cross-reactive to variants.

V was trimmed by 5 bases and J by 1 base, leaving 11 bases between them. The CDR3 extends over 14 amino acids. The germline V gene encodes CDR1 KGHSH and CDR2 LQKENI. Comment on this clone: What it binds is not known.

Produced via immunoSEQ multiplex PCR; TCRdb's table is partial and in-frame only. The table lists 3,000 or so clones, about 70% of them singletons. The TCR was taken from a male donor with HIV. The chain carries TRBV18 and TRBJ1-1; D gene uncertain. Sequencing was done on a sample of cultured CD8+ T cells derived from PBMCs. The CDR3 region is CASSSGVPNTEAFF. In DNA, the CDR3 is TGTGCCAGCTCATCAGGAGTTCCGAACACTGAAGCTTTCTTT.